This entry is about one T cell receptor (beta chain). The sample originates from a study of blood T cell repertoires in COVID-19. Only in-frame clones appear in the TCRdb table, and some are missing; sequencing was by immunoSEQ multiplex PCR. This sample has fewer than 350,000 clones; 80% to 90% occur once, and the top ten carry about 4.2%. The CDR3 loop spans 17 amino acids. J lost 4 bases, V lost 1 base, and 11 bases had no gene match. Germline V gene data show CDR1 as LNHNV and CDR2 as YYDKDF (reference sequence). The specimen sequenced was PBMCs or T cells enriched from blood (not recorded which). The sequence came from a woman in her forties with acute COVID-19. J is TRBJ2-5 and V is TRBV15; 8 nucleotides line up with TRBD2. The CDR3 loop reads CATSRALGLARRETQYF. The DNA for the CDR3 is TGTGCCACCAGCAGAGCCCTAGGACTAGCCCGGCGAGAGACCCAGTACTTC.